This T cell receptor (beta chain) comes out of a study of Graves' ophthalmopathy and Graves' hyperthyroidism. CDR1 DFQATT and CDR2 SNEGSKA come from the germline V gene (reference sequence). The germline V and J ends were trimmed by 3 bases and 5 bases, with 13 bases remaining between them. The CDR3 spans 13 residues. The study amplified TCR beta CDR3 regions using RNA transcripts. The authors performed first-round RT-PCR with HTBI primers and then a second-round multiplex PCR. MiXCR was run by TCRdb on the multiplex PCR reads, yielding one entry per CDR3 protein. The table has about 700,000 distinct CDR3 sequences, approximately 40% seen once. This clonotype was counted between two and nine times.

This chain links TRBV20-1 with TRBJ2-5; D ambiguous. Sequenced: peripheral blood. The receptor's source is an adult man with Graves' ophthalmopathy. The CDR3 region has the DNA TGCAGTGCTAGGCTAGTCAGCCCGGAGACCCAGTACTTC. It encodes CSARLVSPETQYF.